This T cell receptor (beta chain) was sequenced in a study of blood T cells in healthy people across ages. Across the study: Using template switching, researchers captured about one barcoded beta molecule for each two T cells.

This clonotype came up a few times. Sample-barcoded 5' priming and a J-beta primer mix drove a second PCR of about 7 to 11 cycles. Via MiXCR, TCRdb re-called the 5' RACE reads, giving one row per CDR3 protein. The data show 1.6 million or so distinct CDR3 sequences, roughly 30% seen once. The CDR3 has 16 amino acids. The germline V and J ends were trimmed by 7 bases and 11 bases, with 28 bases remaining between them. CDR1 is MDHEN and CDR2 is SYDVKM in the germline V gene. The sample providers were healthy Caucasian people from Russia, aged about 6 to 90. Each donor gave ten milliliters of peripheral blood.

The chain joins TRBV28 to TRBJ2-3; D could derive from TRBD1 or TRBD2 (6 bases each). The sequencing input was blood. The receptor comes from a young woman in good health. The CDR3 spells CASTLGGDAEGVGQYF. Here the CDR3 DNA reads TGTGCCAGCACCCTTGGTGGTGATGCGGAGGGGGTTGGGCAGTATTTT.